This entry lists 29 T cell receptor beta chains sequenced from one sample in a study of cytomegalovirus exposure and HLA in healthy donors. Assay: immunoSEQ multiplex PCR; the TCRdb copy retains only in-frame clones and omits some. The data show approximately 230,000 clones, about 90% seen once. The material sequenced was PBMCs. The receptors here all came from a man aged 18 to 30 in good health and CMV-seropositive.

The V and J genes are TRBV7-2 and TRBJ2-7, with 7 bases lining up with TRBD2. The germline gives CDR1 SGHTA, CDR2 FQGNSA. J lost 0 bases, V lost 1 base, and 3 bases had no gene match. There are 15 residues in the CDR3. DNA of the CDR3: TGTGCCAGCAGCTTAGAAGCGGGGAGCTCCTACGAGCAGTACTTC. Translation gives CASSLEAGSSYEQYF.

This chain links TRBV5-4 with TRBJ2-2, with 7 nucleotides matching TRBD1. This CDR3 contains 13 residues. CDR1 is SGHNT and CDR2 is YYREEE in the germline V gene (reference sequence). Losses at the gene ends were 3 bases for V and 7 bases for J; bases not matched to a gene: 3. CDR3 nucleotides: TGTGCCAGCAGCTCCCCAGGGGGCGGGGAGCTGTTTTTT. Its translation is CASSSPGGGELFF. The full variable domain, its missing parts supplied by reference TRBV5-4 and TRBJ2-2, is ETGVTQSPTHLIKTRGQQVTLRCSSQSGHNTVSWYQQALGQGPQFIFQYYREEENGRGNFPPRFSGLQFPNYSSELNVNALELDDSALYLCASSSPGGGELFFGEGSRLTVL.

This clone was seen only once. As DNA, the CDR3 is TGTGCCAGCAGCAACGGGAGAGGGGACTACGAGCAGTACTTC. Its protein is CASSNGRGDYEQYF. The chain joins TRBV27 to TRBJ2-7, with a weak D call TRBD2 (6 bases). This CDR3 region has 14 residues. Trimming cost V 6 bases and J 3 bases, with 15 bases left between them. CDR1 MNHEY and CDR2 SMNVEV come from the germline V gene (reference sequence).

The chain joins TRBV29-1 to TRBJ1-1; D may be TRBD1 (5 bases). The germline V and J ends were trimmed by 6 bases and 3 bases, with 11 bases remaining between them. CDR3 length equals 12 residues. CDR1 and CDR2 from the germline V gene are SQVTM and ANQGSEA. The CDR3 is CSVGDSDTEAFF. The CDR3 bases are TGCAGCGTGGGTGACAGCGACACTGAAGCTTTCTTT.

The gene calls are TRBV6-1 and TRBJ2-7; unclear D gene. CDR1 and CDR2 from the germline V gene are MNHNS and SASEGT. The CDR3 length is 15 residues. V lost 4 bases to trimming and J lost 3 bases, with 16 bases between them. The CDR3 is CASSGFRVNIYEQYF. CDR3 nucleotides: TGTGCCAGCAGTGGTTTTCGGGTAAATATCTACGAGCAGTACTTC.

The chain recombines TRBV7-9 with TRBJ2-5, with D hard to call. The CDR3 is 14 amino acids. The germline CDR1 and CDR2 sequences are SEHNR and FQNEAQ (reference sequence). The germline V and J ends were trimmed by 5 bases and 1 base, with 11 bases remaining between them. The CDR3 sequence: CASSPHELQETQYF. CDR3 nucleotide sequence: TGTGCCAGCAGCCCCCACGAGCTCCAAGAGACCCAGTACTTC.

Written as DNA, the CDR3 is TGTGCCAGCAGCAAGGACGGTATGAGCTATGGCTACACCTTC. It translates to CASSKDGMSYGYTF. V usage is TRBV5-5 and J usage is TRBJ1-2, with D hard to call. From germline, CDR1 is SGHKS and CDR2 YYEKEE (reference sequence). The V end was cut by 4 bases, the J end by 4 bases, with 14 bases between. This CDR3 contains 14 residues.

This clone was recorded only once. CDR3 region: CASSQESGRSYNEQFF. CDR3 DNA sequence: TGTGCCAGCAGCCAGGAGAGCGGGAGATCCTACAATGAGCAGTTCTTC. V and J are TRBV4-2 and TRBJ2-1; 8 bases fit TRBD2. Losses at the gene ends were 3 bases for V and 1 base for J; bases not matched to a gene: 5. CDR3 length: 16 amino acids. The germline gives CDR1 LGHNA, CDR2 YNFKEQ.

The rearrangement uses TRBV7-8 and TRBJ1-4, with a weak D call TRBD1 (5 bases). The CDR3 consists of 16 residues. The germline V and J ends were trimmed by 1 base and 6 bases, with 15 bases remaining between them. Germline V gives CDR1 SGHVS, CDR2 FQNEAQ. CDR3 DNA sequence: TGTGCCAGCAGCTTAGGTGGATGGGGGTTGGATGAAAAACTGTTTTTT. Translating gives CASSLGGWGLDEKLFF.

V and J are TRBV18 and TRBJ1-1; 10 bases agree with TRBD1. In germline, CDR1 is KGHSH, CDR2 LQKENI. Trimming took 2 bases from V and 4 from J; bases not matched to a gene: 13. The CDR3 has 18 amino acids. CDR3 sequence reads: CASSPGTGAPPMITEAFF. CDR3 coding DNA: TGTGCCAGCTCACCAGGGACAGGGGCGCCACCGATGATCACTGAAGCTTTCTTT.

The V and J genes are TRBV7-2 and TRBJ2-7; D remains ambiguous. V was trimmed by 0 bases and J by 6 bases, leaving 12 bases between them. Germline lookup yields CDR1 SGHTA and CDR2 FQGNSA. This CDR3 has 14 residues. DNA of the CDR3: TGTGCCAGCAGCTTAGCACGCCCACCCGGCGAGCAGTACTTC. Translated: CASSLARPPGEQYF.

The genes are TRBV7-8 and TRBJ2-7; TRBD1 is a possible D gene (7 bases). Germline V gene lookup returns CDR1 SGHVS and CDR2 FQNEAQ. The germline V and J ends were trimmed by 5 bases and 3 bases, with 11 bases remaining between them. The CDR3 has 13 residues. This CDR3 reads CASSAGGSYEQYF. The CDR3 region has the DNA TGTGCCAGCAGCGCAGGGGGGAGCTACGAGCAGTACTTC. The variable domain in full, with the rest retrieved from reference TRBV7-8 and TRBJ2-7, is GAGVSQSPRYKVAKRGQDVALRCDPISGHVSLFWYQQALGQGPEFLTYFQNEAQLDKSGLPSDRFFAERPEGSVSTLKIQRTQQEDSAVYLCASSAGGSYEQYFGPGTRLTVT.

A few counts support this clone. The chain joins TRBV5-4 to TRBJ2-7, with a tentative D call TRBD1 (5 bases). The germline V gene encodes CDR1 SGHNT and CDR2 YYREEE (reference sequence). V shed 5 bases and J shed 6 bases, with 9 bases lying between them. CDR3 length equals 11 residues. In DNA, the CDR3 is TGTGCCAGCAGTGCAGGGTCCGAGCAGTACTTC. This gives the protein CASSAGSEQYF. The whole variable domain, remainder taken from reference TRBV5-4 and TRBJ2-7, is ETGVTQSPTHLIKTRGQQVTLRCSSQSGHNTVSWYQQALGQGPQFIFQYYREEENGRGNFPPRFSGLQFPNYSSELNVNALELDDSALYLCASSAGSEQYFGPGTRLTVT.

CDR3 sequence: CAIGVSGRRSYNEQFF. The CDR3 nucleotides are TGTGCCATCGGTGTTAGCGGGAGACGCTCCTACAATGAGCAGTTCTTC. The chain recombines TRBV10-3 with TRBJ2-1, with TRBD2 identical over 9 bases. Germline CDR1 is ENHRY and CDR2 is SYGVKD. Trimming cost V 8 bases and J 0 bases; bases outside gene matches: 8. This CDR3 has 16 amino acids.

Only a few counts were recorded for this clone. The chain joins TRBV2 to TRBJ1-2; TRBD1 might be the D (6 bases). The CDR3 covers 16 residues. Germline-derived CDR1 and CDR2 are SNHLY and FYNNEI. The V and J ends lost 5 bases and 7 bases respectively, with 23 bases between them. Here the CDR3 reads CASSPRRVRGEGGYTF. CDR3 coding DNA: TGTGCCAGCAGTCCCCGAAGGGTCAGGGGAGAGGGTGGCTACACCTTC.

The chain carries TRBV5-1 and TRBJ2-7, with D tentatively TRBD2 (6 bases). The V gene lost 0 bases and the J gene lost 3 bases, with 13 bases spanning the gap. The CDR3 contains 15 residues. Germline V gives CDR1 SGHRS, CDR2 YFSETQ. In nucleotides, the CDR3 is TGCGCCAGCAGCTTGGCCAATGCGGGGTACTACGAGCAGTACTTC. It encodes CASSLANAGYYEQYF.

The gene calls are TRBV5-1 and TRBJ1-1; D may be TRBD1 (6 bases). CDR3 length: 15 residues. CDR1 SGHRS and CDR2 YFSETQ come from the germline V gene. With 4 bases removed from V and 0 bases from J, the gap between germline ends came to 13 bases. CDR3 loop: CASSAYQGMNTEAFF. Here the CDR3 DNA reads TGCGCCAGCAGCGCTTATCAGGGGATGAACACTGAAGCTTTCTTT.

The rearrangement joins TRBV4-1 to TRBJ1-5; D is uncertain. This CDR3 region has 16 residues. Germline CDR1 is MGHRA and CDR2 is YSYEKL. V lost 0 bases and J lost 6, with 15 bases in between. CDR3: CASSQDLGGVGQPQHF. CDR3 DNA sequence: TGCGCCAGCAGCCAAGATTTAGGCGGGGTTGGTCAGCCCCAGCATTTT.

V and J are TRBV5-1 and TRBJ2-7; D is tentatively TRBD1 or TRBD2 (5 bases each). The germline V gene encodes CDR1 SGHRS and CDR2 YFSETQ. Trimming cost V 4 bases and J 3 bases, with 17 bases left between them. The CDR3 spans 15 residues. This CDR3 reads CASSPTGTVIYEQYF. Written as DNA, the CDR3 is TGCGCCAGCAGCCCCACCGGGACCGTCATCTACGAGCAGTACTTC. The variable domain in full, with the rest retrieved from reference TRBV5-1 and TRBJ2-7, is KAGVTQTPRYLIKTRGQQVTLSCSPISGHRSVSWYQQTPGQGLQFLFEYFSETQRNKGNFPGRFSGRQFSNSRSEMNVSTLELGDSALYLCASSPTGTVIYEQYFGPGTRLTVT.

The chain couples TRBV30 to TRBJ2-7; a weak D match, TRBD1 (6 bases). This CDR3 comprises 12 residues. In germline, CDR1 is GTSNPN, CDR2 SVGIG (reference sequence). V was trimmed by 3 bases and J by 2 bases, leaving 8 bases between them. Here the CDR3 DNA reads TGTGCCTGGAGGGACAGAACCTACGAGCAGTACTTC. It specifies CAWRDRTYEQYF.

The CDR3 here is CASSLAFAGTEAFF. The CDR3 DNA is TGTGCCAGCAGTTTAGCGTTTGCGGGAACTGAAGCTTTCTTT. The chain employs TRBV27 and TRBJ1-1, with no clear D. From germline, CDR1 is MNHEY and CDR2 SMNVEV (reference sequence). V was pared by 2 bases and J by 5 bases, with 12 bases between. This CDR3 is 14 amino acids long.

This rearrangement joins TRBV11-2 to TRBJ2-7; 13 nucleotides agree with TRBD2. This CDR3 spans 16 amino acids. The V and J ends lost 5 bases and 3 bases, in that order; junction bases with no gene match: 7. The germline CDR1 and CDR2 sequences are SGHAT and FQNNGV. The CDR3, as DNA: TGTGCCAGCAGCGTGGGGACTAGCGGGATCTTCTACGAGCAGTACTTC. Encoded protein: CASSVGTSGIFYEQYF.

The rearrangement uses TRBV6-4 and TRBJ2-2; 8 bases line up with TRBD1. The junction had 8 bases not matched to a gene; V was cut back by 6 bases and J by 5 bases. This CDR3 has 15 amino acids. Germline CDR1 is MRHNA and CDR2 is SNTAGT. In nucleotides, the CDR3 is TGTGCCAGCAGCCCGGGCAGGGGGCTAACCGGGGAGCTGTTTTTT. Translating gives CASSPGRGLTGELFF.

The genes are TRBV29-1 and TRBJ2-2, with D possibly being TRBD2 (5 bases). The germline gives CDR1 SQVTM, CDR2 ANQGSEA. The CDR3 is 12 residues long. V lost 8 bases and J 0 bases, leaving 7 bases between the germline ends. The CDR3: CSTDSNTGELFF. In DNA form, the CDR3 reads TGCAGCACGGACTCGAACACCGGGGAGCTGTTTTTT.

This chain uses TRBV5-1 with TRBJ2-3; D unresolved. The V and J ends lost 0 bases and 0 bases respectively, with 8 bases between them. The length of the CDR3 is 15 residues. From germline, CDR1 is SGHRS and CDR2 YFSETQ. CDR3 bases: TGCGCCAGCAGCTTGGGCATCACTAGCACAGATACGCAGTATTTT. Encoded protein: CASSLGITSTDTQYF. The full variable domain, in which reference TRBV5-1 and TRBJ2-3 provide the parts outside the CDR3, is KAGVTQTPRYLIKTRGQQVTLSCSPISGHRSVSWYQQTPGQGLQFLFEYFSETQRNKGNFPGRFSGRQFSNSRSEMNVSTLELGDSALYLCASSLGITSTDTQYFGPGTRLTVL.

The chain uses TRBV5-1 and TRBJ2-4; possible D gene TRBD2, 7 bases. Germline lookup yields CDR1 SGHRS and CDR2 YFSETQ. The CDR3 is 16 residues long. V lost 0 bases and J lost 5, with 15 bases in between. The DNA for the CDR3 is TGCGCCAGCAGCTTGGCCCCCGGGGGGCTTGAAAACATTCAGTACTTC. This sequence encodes CASSLAPGGLENIQYF.

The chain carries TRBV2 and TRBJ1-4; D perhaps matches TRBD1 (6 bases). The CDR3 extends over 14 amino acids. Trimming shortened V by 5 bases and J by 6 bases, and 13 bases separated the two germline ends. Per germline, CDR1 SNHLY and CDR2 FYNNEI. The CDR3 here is CASSWGGAHEKLFF. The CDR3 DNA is TGTGCCAGCAGTTGGGGGGGGGCGCATGAAAAACTGTTTTTT.

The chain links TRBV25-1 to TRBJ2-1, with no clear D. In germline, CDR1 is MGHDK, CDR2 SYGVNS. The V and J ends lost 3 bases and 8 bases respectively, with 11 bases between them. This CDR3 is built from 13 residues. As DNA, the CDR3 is TGTGCCAGCAGTGACCCACTTCGGGATGAGCAGTTCTTC. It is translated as CASSDPLRDEQFF. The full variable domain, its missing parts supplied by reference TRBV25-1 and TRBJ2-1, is EADIYQTPRYLVIGTGKKITLECSQTMGHDKMYWYQQDPGMELHLIHYSYGVNSTEKGDLSSESTVSRIRTEHFPLTLESARPSHTSQYLCASSDPLRDEQFFGPGTRLTVL.

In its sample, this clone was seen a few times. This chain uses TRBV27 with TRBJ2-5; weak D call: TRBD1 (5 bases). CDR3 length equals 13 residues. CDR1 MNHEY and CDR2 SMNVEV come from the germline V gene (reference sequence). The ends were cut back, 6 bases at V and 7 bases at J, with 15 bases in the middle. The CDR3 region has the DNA TGTGCCAGCAGGCATACTGAGCAGGGGACCCAGTACTTC. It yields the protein CASRHTEQGTQYF.